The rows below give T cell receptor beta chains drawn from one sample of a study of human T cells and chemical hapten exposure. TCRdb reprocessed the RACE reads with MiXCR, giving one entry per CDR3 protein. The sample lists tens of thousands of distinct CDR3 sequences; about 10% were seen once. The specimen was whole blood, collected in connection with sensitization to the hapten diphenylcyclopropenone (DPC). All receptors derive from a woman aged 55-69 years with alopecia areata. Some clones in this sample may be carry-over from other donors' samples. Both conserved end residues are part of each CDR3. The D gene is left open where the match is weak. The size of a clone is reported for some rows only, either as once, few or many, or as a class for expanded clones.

CDR3 DNA: TGTGCTAGCAGCCACGGGTCCAACACCGGGGAGCTGTTTTTT
CDR3 protein: CASSHGSNTGELFF
J gene: TRBJ2-2
V gene: TRBV7-7
D gene: -
clone size: many

CDR3 DNA: TGCAGCGTTGAACCCGGACAGGGGGCCGGGGAGCTGTTTTTT
CDR3 protein: CSVEPGQGAGELFF
J gene: TRBJ2-2
V gene: TRBV29-1
D gene: TRBD1
clone size: few

CDR3 DNA: TGTGCCAGTGAAATGGAGCAGAGTCCCTACAATGAGCAGTTCTTC
CDR3 protein: CASEMEQSPYNEQFF
J gene: TRBJ2-1
V gene: TRBV2
D gene: -
clone size: -

CDR3 DNA: TGCAGTGCCGACTACGAGCAGTACTTC
CDR3 protein: CSADYEQYF
J gene: TRBJ2-7
V gene: TRBV20-1
D gene: -
clone size: -

CDR3 DNA: TGCAGTGCCAGCGGTTGGGACAGGCCCTACGAGCAGTACTTC
CDR3 protein: CSASGWDRPYEQYF
J gene: TRBJ2-7
V gene: TRBV20-1
D gene: TRBD1
clone size: -

CDR3 DNA: TGTGCCAGCAGCCCCGGACAGATTAACTACGAGCAGTACTTC
CDR3 protein: CASSPGQINYEQYF
J gene: TRBJ2-7
V gene: TRBV2
D gene: -
clone size: -

CDR3 DNA: TGCAGTGCTCACTCGGGGGGGCTAGAGACCCAGTACTTC
CDR3 protein: CSAHSGGLETQYF
J gene: TRBJ2-5
V gene: TRBV20-1
D gene: TRBD2
clone size: many

CDR3 DNA: TGTGCCAGCAGCTTTCAGGGTCTCTCCTACGAGCAGTACTTC
CDR3 protein: CASSFQGLSYEQYF
J gene: TRBJ2-7
V gene: TRBV7-9
D gene: -
clone size: few

CDR3 DNA: TGCAGTGCTAGAGATTGGAGGAGGGCGGCGGAGACCCAGTACTTC
CDR3 protein: CSARDWRRAAETQYF
J gene: TRBJ2-5
V gene: TRBV20-1
D gene: -
clone size: few

CDR3 DNA: TGTGCCAGCAGCCCCGGGTCTTGGCAGGCAAAAGAGGGCTACACCTTC
CDR3 protein: CASSPGSWQAKEGYTF
J gene: TRBJ1-2
V gene: TRBV7-3
D gene: -
clone size: many

CDR3 DNA: TGTGCCTGGAGCCGCGACAGGGCGATTGCTAACTATGGCTACACCTTC
CDR3 protein: CAWSRDRAIANYGYTF
J gene: TRBJ1-2
V gene: TRBV30
D gene: TRBD1
clone size: many

CDR3 DNA: TGTGCCACCCGACTGACCATTCAGTACTTC
CDR3 protein: CATRLTIQYF
J gene: TRBJ2-4
V gene: TRBV6-6
D gene: -
clone size: -

CDR3 DNA: TGTGCCAGCAGGGGGGATGCAACTAATGAAAAACTGTTTTTT
CDR3 protein: CASRGDATNEKLFF
J gene: TRBJ1-4
V gene: TRBV6-1
D gene: -
clone size: many

CDR3 DNA: TGCGCCAGCAGCTTGGAAGGCAAGTCGGTGGATACGCAGTATTTT
CDR3 protein: CASSLEGKSVDTQYF
J gene: TRBJ2-3
V gene: TRBV5-1
D gene: -
clone size: -

CDR3 DNA: TGTGCCAGCAGCCTTACTGTGGGGACAGGGTTTGGCTACACCTTC
CDR3 protein: CASSLTVGTGFGYTF
J gene: TRBJ1-2
V gene: TRBV3-1
D gene: TRBD1
clone size: many

CDR3 DNA: TGCAGTGCGAGCCGTGTTATTGAACAGGGGATACAGACCCAGTACTTC
CDR3 protein: CSASRVIEQGIQTQYF
J gene: TRBJ2-5
V gene: TRBV20-1
D gene: TRBD1
clone size: many

CDR3 DNA: TGTGCCAGCTCACCCCAAGACGGAGAGCAGTACTTC
CDR3 protein: CASSPQDGEQYF
J gene: TRBJ2-7
V gene: TRBV18
D gene: -
clone size: -

CDR3 DNA: TGTGCCAGCAGTAGCATCCAAGAGACCCAGTACTTC
CDR3 protein: CASSSIQETQYF
J gene: TRBJ2-5
V gene: TRBV2
D gene: -
clone size: few

CDR3 DNA: TGTGCCAGCAGCGGGGTCTCCTACAATGAGCAGTTCTTC
CDR3 protein: CASSGVSYNEQFF
J gene: TRBJ2-1
V gene: TRBV9
D gene: -
clone size: -

CDR3 DNA: TGTGCCAGCAGCTTAATGGGGCAGGACAATGGCTACACCTTC
CDR3 protein: CASSLMGQDNGYTF
J gene: TRBJ1-2
V gene: TRBV7-8
D gene: -
clone size: many

CDR3 DNA: TGTGCCAGCACCAAAGGGGGCTACACTGAAGCTTTCTTT
CDR3 protein: CASTKGGYTEAFF
J gene: TRBJ1-1
V gene: TRBV6-6
D gene: TRBD1
clone size: many

CDR3 DNA: TGTGCCAGCAGCGATATCCAAAGGACAGACTACAATGAGCAGTTCTTC
CDR3 protein: CASSDIQRTDYNEQFF
J gene: TRBJ2-1
V gene: TRBV7-6
D gene: -
clone size: -

CDR3 DNA: TGTGCCAGCAGTAGTTTCGGGACCGGTGAAAAACTGTTTTTT
CDR3 protein: CASSSFGTGEKLFF
J gene: TRBJ1-4
V gene: TRBV27
D gene: -
clone size: few

CDR3 DNA: TGCAGTGCTAGAGGGCTGACAGGGGTCTACAATGAGCAGTTCTTC
CDR3 protein: CSARGLTGVYNEQFF
J gene: TRBJ2-1
V gene: TRBV20-1
D gene: TRBD1
clone size: many

CDR3 DNA: TGTGCCAGCAGCCAATCTCGGACAGCGGCAACCACCGGGGAGCTGTTTTTT
CDR3 protein: CASSQSRTAATTGELFF
J gene: TRBJ2-2
V gene: TRBV7-8
D gene: -
clone size: -

CDR3 DNA: TGTGCCTCGGGGCGGGAAGGGACTGAAGCTTTCTTT
CDR3 protein: CASGREGTEAFF
J gene: TRBJ1-1
V gene: TRBV10-3
D gene: -
clone size: -

CDR3 DNA: TGTGCTACACAGTCCACAGATACGCAGTATTTT
CDR3 protein: CATQSTDTQYF
J gene: TRBJ2-3
V gene: TRBV5-6
D gene: -
clone size: -

CDR3 DNA: TGTGCCAGCAAAGAGACTGTCACAGATACGCAGTATTTT
CDR3 protein: CASKETVTDTQYF
J gene: TRBJ2-3
V gene: TRBV6-2/TRBV6-3
D gene: -
clone size: -

CDR3 DNA: TGTGCCATCAGACAAGGGGATTTGTCCGGGGAGCTGTTTTTT
CDR3 protein: CAIRQGDLSGELFF
J gene: TRBJ2-2
V gene: TRBV10-3
D gene: -
clone size: many

CDR3 DNA: TGTGCCAGCTCACCACGATTGGAGCACCATGGCTACACCTTC
CDR3 protein: CASSPRLEHHGYTF
J gene: TRBJ1-2
V gene: TRBV18
D gene: -
clone size: few

CDR3 DNA: TGCGCCAGCAGTGAGACTAGCGGGGCCTACAATGAGCAGTTCTTC
CDR3 protein: CASSETSGAYNEQFF
J gene: TRBJ2-1
V gene: TRBV10-1
D gene: TRBD2
clone size: many

CDR3 DNA: TGCGCCAGCAGCTTCCCGGGGATCACTGAAGCTTTCTTT
CDR3 protein: CASSFPGITEAFF
J gene: TRBJ1-1
V gene: TRBV5-1
D gene: -
clone size: -

CDR3 DNA: TGTGCCAGCAGCTTAAAGAGGGGGCTGGGCACAGATACGCAGTATTTT
CDR3 protein: CASSLKRGLGTDTQYF
J gene: TRBJ2-3
V gene: TRBV7-3
D gene: TRBD1
clone size: many

CDR3 DNA: TGTGCCTGGACCACAGGGGGCCCTGAAGCTTTCTTT
CDR3 protein: CAWTTGGPEAFF
J gene: TRBJ1-1
V gene: TRBV30
D gene: TRBD1
clone size: many

CDR3 DNA: TGTGCCAGCAGCTTAGCGCAGGGTTTGTATGGCTACACCTTC
CDR3 protein: CASSLAQGLYGYTF
J gene: TRBJ1-2
V gene: TRBV7-9
D gene: -
clone size: many

CDR3 DNA: TGTGCCTCCAGGGGGGAACGGGACGAGCAGTACTTC
CDR3 protein: CASRGERDEQYF
J gene: TRBJ2-7
V gene: TRBV30
D gene: -
clone size: many

CDR3 DNA: TGCGCCAGCAGTCCGGACAGGGCACATGGCTACACCTTC
CDR3 protein: CASSPDRAHGYTF
J gene: TRBJ1-2
V gene: TRBV10-2
D gene: TRBD1
clone size: many

CDR3 DNA: TGCGCCAGCAGCCAAGGTGGCGTATCATATGGCTACACCTTC
CDR3 protein: CASSQGGVSYGYTF
J gene: TRBJ1-2
V gene: TRBV4-1
D gene: -
clone size: -

CDR3 DNA: TGTGCCAGCAGTTTATTAGGGGGCGGTGAAGCTTTCTTT
CDR3 protein: CASSLLGGGEAFF
J gene: TRBJ1-1
V gene: TRBV27
D gene: TRBD1
clone size: -

CDR3 DNA: TGCAGCGTTGACGCACACGAGGGGAACACAGATACGCAGTATTTT
CDR3 protein: CSVDAHEGNTDTQYF
J gene: TRBJ2-3
V gene: TRBV29-1
D gene: -
clone size: -

CDR3 DNA: TGTGCCAGCAGGTCTAGCGGGGGAGGCAATGAGCAGTTCTTC
CDR3 protein: CASRSSGGGNEQFF
J gene: TRBJ2-1
V gene: TRBV7-2
D gene: TRBD2
clone size: many

CDR3 DNA: TGTGCCTCCCAGGAGGGGGGGACCGAAAAACTGTTTTTT
CDR3 protein: CASQEGGTEKLFF
J gene: TRBJ1-4
V gene: TRBV6-1
D gene: -
clone size: -

CDR3 DNA: TGTGCCAGCTCCCTGGGGACAGAGAATTCACCCCTCCACTTT
CDR3 protein: CASSLGTENSPLHF
J gene: TRBJ1-6
V gene: TRBV18
D gene: TRBD1
clone size: many

CDR3 DNA: TGTGCCAGCAGTTCCCCGGCCTCTGGAGCTTTCTTT
CDR3 protein: CASSSPASGAFF
J gene: TRBJ1-1
V gene: TRBV6-6
D gene: -
clone size: few

CDR3 DNA: TGTGCCAGCAGGGGTCCCGGGACAGGGAATCAGCCCCAGCATTTT
CDR3 protein: CASRGPGTGNQPQHF
J gene: TRBJ1-5
V gene: TRBV2
D gene: TRBD1
clone size: few